The 3 T cell receptor beta chains given below trace back to one sample, sequenced in a study of T cell responses to AZD1222 COVID-19 vaccine. Libraries were prepared by immunoSEQ multiplex PCR; TCRdb keeps only in-frame clonotypes and omits some of them. The data contain 170,000 or so clones, approximately 95% of them singletons. The sequencing used peripheral blood, collected 28 days after the second dose of the MenACWY control vaccine. The receptors stem from an adult who received the MenACWY meningococcal vaccine as a control.

The CDR3 sequence is CASSSDLGSDTQYF. DNA for the CDR3: TGTGCCAGCAGCTCCGATTTAGGATCAGATACGCAGTATTTT. The V gene is TRBV7-9, the J gene TRBJ2-3; D gene uncertain. V was trimmed by 4 bases and J by 4 bases, leaving 12 bases between them. The CDR3 runs to 14 residues. CDR1 is SEHNR and CDR2 is FQNEAQ in the germline V gene (reference sequence).

The rearrangement uses TRBV5-4 and TRBJ2-4; TRBD2 is a possible D gene (6 bases). CDR3 length equals 16 residues. V was pared by 3 bases and J by 0 bases, with 13 bases between. CDR1 is SGHNT and CDR2 is YYREEE in the germline V gene (reference sequence). The DNA for the CDR3 is TGTGCCAGCAGCTCTCCGGGACTCCTAGCCAAAAACATTCAGTACTTC. This sequence encodes CASSSPGLLAKNIQYF. Filled out from reference TRBV5-4 and TRBJ2-4, the complete variable domain reads ETGVTQSPTHLIKTRGQQVTLRCSSQSGHNTVSWYQQALGQGPQFIFQYYREEENGRGNFPPRFSGLQFPNYSSELNVNALELDDSALYLCASSSPGLLAKNIQYFGAGTRLSVL.

V is TRBV6-5 and J is TRBJ1-6; D call uncertain. CDR3 length: 15 amino acids. In germline, CDR1 is MNHEY, CDR2 SVGAGI. Trimming pared 2 bases from V and 8 bases from J, leaving 13 bases between. The CDR3 spells CASSYTGPRDSPLHF. CDR3 in DNA: TGTGCCAGCAGTTACACGGGCCCCCGGGATTCACCCCTCCACTTT.